The 12 T cell receptor beta chains below all came from one sample that was sequenced in a study of CD8+CD57+ T cells in acquired aplastic anemia. Using genomic DNA as the template, TCR beta VDJ and CDR3 profiling was carried out. TCRdb fed the reads into MiXCR, producing one record per CDR3 protein. Among about 95,000 distinct CDR3 sequences listed, 55% to 70% were seen once. Patients selected for sequencing had displayed CD8+CD57+ cell expansion by flow cytometry. Sequencing was performed on sorted CD4+, CD8+, or CD8+CD57+ T cells (not recorded which) from PBMCs. These receptors all come from a human donor with aplastic anemia.

The V gene is TRBV2, the J gene TRBJ1-6, with 7 bases identical to TRBD1. With 7 bases clipped from V and 10 bases from J, the junction kept 13 bases outside the gene matches. The CDR3 totals 15 residues. The germline V gene encodes CDR1 SNHLY and CDR2 FYNNEI. The CDR3 sequence is CASMVVTTRGSPLHF. CDR3 DNA: TGTGCCAGCATGGTCGTTACTACCAGGGGGTCACCCCTCCACTTT.

V is TRBV2 and J is TRBJ1-2, with 11 bases that match TRBD1. The junction had 4 bases not matched to a gene; V was cut back by 6 bases and J by 4 bases. The CDR3 totals 14 residues. CDR1 and CDR2 (germline): SNHLY, FYNNEI. The CDR3 sequence: CASSAGTGGYGYTF. The CDR3 DNA follows: TGTGCCAGCAGCGCAGGGACAGGGGGCTATGGCTACACCTTC.

The chain employs TRBV24-1 and TRBJ2-1, with TRBD1 matching over 10 bases. The CDR3 is made up of 15 amino acids. The V gene end was trimmed by 6 bases and the J gene end by 8 bases; junction bases not matched to a gene: 9. Germline V gene lookup returns CDR1 KGHDR and CDR2 SFDVKD. Here the CDR3 reads CATSHKGQGSDEQFF. As DNA, the CDR3 is TGTGCCACCAGTCATAAGGGACAGGGGAGTGATGAGCAGTTCTTC.

This chain links TRBV6-1 with TRBJ1-6; no reliable D call. The CDR3 loop spans 14 amino acids. V was trimmed by 5 bases and J by 7 bases, leaving 12 bases between them. CDR1 and CDR2 from the germline V gene are MNHNS and SASEGT. CDR3 region: CASSIRGGNSPLHF. The CDR3 DNA reads TGTGCCAGCAGTATACGGGGTGGGAATTCACCCCTCCACTTT.

CDR3 nucleotides: TGTGCCAGCAGCTCTTATAGGGGAGCACGCGAGCAGTACTTC. It yields the protein CASSSYRGAREQYF. The gene calls are TRBV11-2 and TRBJ2-7; D may correspond to TRBD1 or TRBD2 (5 bases each). CDR1 is SGHAT and CDR2 is FQNNGV in the germline V gene. V was trimmed by 4 bases and J by 6 bases, leaving 16 bases between them. The CDR3 spans 14 residues.

The rearrangement links TRBV19 to TRBJ1-5; TRBD1 matches at 8 bases. This CDR3 spans 15 amino acids. The germline CDR1 and CDR2 sequences are LNHDA and SQIVND (reference sequence). J was trimmed by 5 bases and V by 4 bases; bases with no gene match: 7. This CDR3 reads CASSTQGAGYQPQHF. CDR3 sequence (DNA): TGTGCCAGTAGTACCCAGGGGGCAGGGTATCAGCCCCAGCATTTT.

This clonotype occurred many times. The DNA is omitted, as the CDR3 cannot be located on it reliably, and the CDR3 follows TCRdb's listing. This chain connects TRBV6-1 to TRBJ2-5; TRBD1, the D gene given by the table, was not confirmed from the DNA. Germline V gives CDR1 MNHNS, CDR2 SASEGT. The CDR3 spans 11 amino acids, including both terminal residues. The CDR3 sequence: CASRVGSGISF.

The table lists this clonotype with a few counts. The chain couples TRBV10-2 to TRBJ1-6; tentatively, D is TRBD1 (6 bases). This CDR3 is 14 amino acids long. In germline, CDR1 is WSHSY, CDR2 SAAADI. V lost 7 bases to trimming and J lost 5 bases, with 12 bases between them. Here the CDR3 DNA reads TGCGCCAGCACTCGGGACATCGATAATTCACCCCTCCACTTT. Translation gives CASTRDIDNSPLHF.

This clonotype was observed a few times. The CDR3 loop reads CASRTVISGYTF. DNA for the CDR3: TGCGCCAGCCGGACCGTCATTAGTGGCTACACCTTC. The genes are TRBV10-2 and TRBJ1-2; D is unclear. Per the germline V gene, CDR1 is WSHSY and CDR2 is SAAADI. V was cut by 8 bases and J by 7 bases, with 14 bases left in between. CDR3 length equals 12 residues.

V usage is TRBV10-3 and J usage is TRBJ1-2, with unresolved D. The V end was cut by 2 bases, the J end by 0 bases, with 10 bases between. Germline CDR1 is ENHRY and CDR2 is SYGVKD. The CDR3 extends over 15 amino acids. CDR3 protein: CAISEVQLANYGYTF. The CDR3 coding sequence is TGTGCCATCAGTGAGGTTCAGTTAGCTAACTATGGCTACACCTTC.

J is TRBJ1-6 and V is TRBV20-1; TRBD1 might be the D (5 bases). In germline, CDR1 is DFQATT, CDR2 SNEGSKA (reference sequence). CDR3 size: 17 residues. The V gene lost 3 bases and the J gene lost 9 bases, with 24 bases spanning the gap. The CDR3 loop reads CSARTVPGNAARSPLHF. For the CDR3, the DNA is TGCAGTGCTAGGACAGTGCCTGGGAACGCTGCCCGTTCACCCCTCCACTTT.

This clonotype was detected only a few times. The J gene is TRBJ1-2, the V gene TRBV20-1; D perhaps matches TRBD1 (5 bases). From germline, CDR1 is DFQATT and CDR2 SNEGSKA (reference sequence). Trimming took off 6 bases at V and 8 bases at J, with 19 bases between the two ends. This CDR3 has 13 residues. CDR3 DNA: TGCAGTGCCCGGCACGGGGTAGGGGAAGGCTACACCTTC. Translation: CSARHGVGEGYTF.